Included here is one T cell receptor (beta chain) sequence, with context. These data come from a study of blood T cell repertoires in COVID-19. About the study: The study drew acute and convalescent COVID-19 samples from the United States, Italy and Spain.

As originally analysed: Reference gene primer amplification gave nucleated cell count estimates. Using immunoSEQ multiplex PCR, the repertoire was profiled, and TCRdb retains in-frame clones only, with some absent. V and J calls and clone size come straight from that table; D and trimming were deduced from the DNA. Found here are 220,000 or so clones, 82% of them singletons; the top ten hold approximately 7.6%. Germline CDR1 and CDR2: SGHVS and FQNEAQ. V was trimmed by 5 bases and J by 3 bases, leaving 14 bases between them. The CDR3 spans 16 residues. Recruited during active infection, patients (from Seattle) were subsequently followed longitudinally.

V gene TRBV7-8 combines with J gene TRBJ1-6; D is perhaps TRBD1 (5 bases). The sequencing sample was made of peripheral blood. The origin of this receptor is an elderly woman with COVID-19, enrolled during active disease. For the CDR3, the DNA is TGTGCCAGCAGCCCCTCGACAGCAGTCTATAATTCACCCCTCCACTTT. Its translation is CASSPSTAVYNSPLHF.